This T cell receptor beta chain was identified in a study of shared clonotypes between healthy human individuals. Profiled with immunoSEQ multiplex PCR; TCRdb holds only in-frame clones, not every one. This sample has 500,000 or so clones, with around 95% found just once. Per germline, CDR1 SGHAT and CDR2 FQNNGV. The CDR3 length is 14 residues. Deletions cut 5 bases from V and 4 bases from J, with 15 bases between. This clone was found once. The origin of this receptor is a woman aged 25 to 39 in good health. Source material: naive CD4+ T cells sorted from blood. The subset: CD45RA+ positively selected. J is TRBJ2-7 and V is TRBV11-2; D might be TRBD2 (5 bases). CDR3 loop: CASSRTGIDYEQYF. The CDR3 DNA reads as TGTGCCAGCAGCCGCACCGGGATTGATTACGAGCAGTACTTC.